This is a list of T cell receptor beta chains from one sample in a study of OX40 agonist ivuxolimab in advanced cancers. Data came from immunoSEQ multiplex PCR; TCRdb stores just in-frame clones and leaves some out. This table has around 94,000 clones, about 92% appearing once. The specimen comprised CD4+ or CD8+ T cells sorted from blood, sampled in a trial of the OX40 agonist ivuxolimab. The receptors shown here come from an adult with an advanced solid tumor such as melanoma, head and neck, liver or kidney cancer. Both conserved end residues are trimmed from each CDR3. The D gene is left open where the match is weak.

length	D	V	CDR3
13	NA	TRBV12-5	ASGLVQSSSYEQY
14	TRBD2	TRBV4-1	ASSQASGKNTGELF
14	NA	TRBV4-1	ASSQDAELDTGELF
13	TRBD1	TRBV30	AWSDRRQGNTEAF
10	NA	TRBV29-1	SAPRGSYGYT
11	NA	TRBV10-1	ARGKWIRRGYT
11	NA	TRBV19	ASSIAGGQLYT
9	NA	TRBV6-1	ASSPPGTQY
14	NA	TRBV21-1	ASSKVGQAFPNEQF
12	NA	TRBV27	ASSPKAGGYGYT
15	TRBD2	TRBV5-8	ASSWGLAGGMSYEQY
13	TRBD1	TRBV28	ASSLYRGLNSPLH
10	NA	TRBV29-1	SVDLRGVEAF